This T cell receptor beta chain was sequenced for a study of cytomegalovirus exposure and HLA in healthy donors. Findings and limits, study-wide: A later analysis appeared to link common viral pathogens to several of the most significant clusters. In vitro assays verified that a few CMV-associated chains recognized CMV antigens specifically. It was only CMV serostatus that was available as immune exposure information.

Donors had nominal health at sampling but likely had unrecorded immune exposures. Researchers ran the PCR with 60 Vbeta and 13 Jbeta primers. The method was immunoSEQ multiplex PCR; TCRdb's version includes in-frame clones alone and lacks a portion of them. The listing records around 140,000 clones. CDR1 and CDR2 from the germline V gene are SGHVS and FQNEAQ. The CDR3 covers 17 residues. Trimming removed 1 base from V and 8 bases from J; junction bases left unmatched: 13. For this clone: Its antigen is still unknown.

The material sequenced was PBMCs. This receptor was identified in a woman aged 40-49 years in good health and CMV-seronegative. This rearrangement joins TRBV7-8 to TRBJ1-4; 7 bases agree with TRBD1. The CDR3 region is CASSLVWGQLTEEKLFF. In DNA, the CDR3 is TGTGCCAGCAGCTTAGTGTGGGGACAGCTCACAGAAGAAAAACTGTTTTTT.